This TCR beta chain comes out of a study of blood T cell repertoires in COVID-19 (dated by TCRdb to 2020 to 2022). Background on the whole study: The collaborator samples originated in the United States, Italy and Spain and spanned the acute and convalescent phases of COVID-19. The material from the prospective study consisted of cDNA or gDNA derived from T cells, B-cell-depleted T cells, or PBMCs. A de-identified subject ID, COVID-19 status, age in years and sex were almost always included in the sample metadata. The repertoires were made available in a free public database intended to serve as a resource for research on the immune response to SARS-CoV-2. The samples were drawn from the first 160 participants of the ongoing ImmuneRACE study and from more than 1,000 subjects provided by 6 global collaborators. HLA class I and class II types, where available, came from metadata supplied by the sample provider rather than from assay-based typing. Deeply sampled blood TCRbeta repertoires from subjects exposed to, actively infected with, or recovered from COVID-19 were included in the dataset. The paper's findings and limits, for the study overall: Clinical and demographic metadata were provided uncurated, with the amount varying by source and participant.

Unmatched junction bases come to 5, with V trimmed by 3 bases and J by 3 bases. CDR1 and CDR2 are read off the germline V gene (reference sequence) as SEHNR and FQNEAQ. CDR3 length: 15 amino acids, cysteine to phenylalanine. Solely the CDR3 DNA is kept, with 45 bases framed from the first base. The immunoSEQ Assay, a bias-controlled multiplex PCR, was used to amplify TCRbeta CDR3 regions from genomic DNA. The authors processed their data as follows. The number of nucleated cells in each sample was estimated from the amplification of reference gene primers within the assay. To quantify the absolute abundance of each unique TCRbeta CDR3 rearrangement, sequence reads were collapsed and filtered. For each sample, productive Simpson clonality was calculated by taking the square root of Simpson's diversity index across productive rearrangements. This immuneACCESS table, as held by TCRdb, lists in-frame sequences with V and J called but not all clones. Of the missing ones, under half trace to an unresolved V gene in checked studies; the others have no known cause. That table is the source of V, J and clone size, and D and trimming were worked out from the DNA. This sample is represented by 300,000 to 450,000 clones; approximately 87% of them were singletons. The top ten constitute under 11% of the sample.

At one collaborating source in Seattle, patients were enrolled during active infection and were followed longitudinally through the course of disease. Each collaborating institution followed its own protocols to collect whole blood in K2EDTA tubes. For TCRbeta analysis, collaborator samples were shipped as frozen whole blood, as isolated PBMCs, or as DNA extracted from either sample type. With regard to this clone: The antigen this receptor binds is unknown. No much larger clone exists at a distance of one base, and base qualities are not known.

The receptor was derived from a woman aged 30 to 39 with COVID-19, enrolled during active disease. The chain was built from TRBV7-9 and TRBJ1-2; 9 central bases correspond to TRBD1. Sequencing input: peripheral blood. At the DNA level, the sequence is TGTGCCAGCAGCTTGGGACAGGGTGGTGACTATGGCTACACCTTC. Translation gives CASSLGQGGDYGYTF.